The 24 T cell receptor beta chains below all came from one sample that was sequenced in a study of chemoradiotherapy in HPV16-positive cancers. Here immunoSEQ multiplex PCR was the method, and the copy in TCRdb shows in-frame clones only, minus some. The table records more than 25,000 clones, 85% to 95% of them present only once. The material sequenced was blood, taken from a patient who underwent chemoradiotherapy. All receptors derive from a human donor with HPV-associated anogenital cancer.

V usage is TRBV10-3 and J usage is TRBJ1-5; TRBD1 might be the D (5 bases). CDR3 length: 14 amino acids. The germline V gene encodes CDR1 ENHRY and CDR2 SYGVKD. Trimming stripped 6 bases from V and 2 bases from J, with 11 bases between. Here the CDR3 reads CAISQGLGNQPQHF. The CDR3, as DNA: TGTGCCATCAGCCAGGGTCTCGGCAATCAGCCCCAGCATTTT.

The chain combines TRBV1 with TRBJ2-7; no check of the table's D call, TRBD2, against the DNA was made. TRBV1 is labeled a pseudogene. The CDR3 consists of 15 residues. The CDR3 region is CTSSGGGGSPPQQYF. CDR3 nucleotides: TGCACCAGCAGCGGTGGCGGGGGGTCCCCGCCTCAGCAGTACTTC.

V is TRBV5-1 and J is TRBJ2-3, with D unclear. This CDR3 spans 13 amino acids. V was clipped by 0 bases and J by 5 bases, with 7 bases between them. Per germline, CDR1 SGHRS and CDR2 YFSETQ. Here the CDR3 DNA reads TGCGCCAGCAGCTTGGATTCGGTAGATACGCAGTATTTT. Protein sequence: CASSLDSVDTQYF.

The CDR3 DNA follows: TGCGCCAGCAGCCAAGATCGTGGGCTTTCTAGCGGGGCCCCGAGCTCCTACAATGAGCAGTTCTTC. Protein product: CASSQDRGLSSGAPSSYNEQFF. The gene calls are TRBV4-1 and TRBJ2-1, with TRBD2 matching 9 bases. CDR1 and CDR2 (germline): MGHRA, YSYEKL. J lost 0 bases, V lost 0 bases, and 18 bases had no gene match. This CDR3 has 22 amino acids.

The rearrangement links TRBV2 to TRBJ2-1; D is uncertain. Trimming took off 7 bases at V and 5 bases at J, with 15 bases between the two ends. The CDR3 is 14 residues long. Germline V gene sequence: CDR1 SNHLY, CDR2 FYNNEI. The CDR3 DNA sequence: TGTGCCAGCATGCTTGATACAACCGACAATGAGCAGTTCTTC. Translation gives CASMLDTTDNEQFF.

The chain employs TRBV5-4 and TRBJ2-5; possibly TRBD2 for D (6 bases). CDR1 and CDR2 (germline): SGHNT, YYREEE (reference sequence). This CDR3 is 16 amino acids long. V lost 3 bases and J 4 bases, leaving 19 bases between the germline ends. CDR3 nucleotide sequence: TGTGCCAGCAGCTCTTGGGGTAGGGGAGGAGGAGAGACCCAGTACTTC. Translation: CASSSWGRGGGETQYF. The full variable domain, rest sourced from reference TRBV5-4 and TRBJ2-5, is ETGVTQSPTHLIKTRGQQVTLRCSSQSGHNTVSWYQQALGQGPQFIFQYYREEENGRGNFPPRFSGLQFPNYSSELNVNALELDDSALYLCASSSWGRGGGETQYFGPGTRLLVL.

The chain carries TRBV7-2 and TRBJ2-3; D is unclear. The germline gives CDR1 SGHTA, CDR2 FQGNSA. The germline V and J ends were trimmed by 0 bases and 0 bases, with 7 bases remaining between them. CDR3 size: 15 residues. CDR3 nucleotides: TGTGCCAGCAGCTTAGCCCGCTATAGCACAGATACGCAGTATTTT. Translated: CASSLARYSTDTQYF.

This rearrangement joins TRBV4-2 to TRBJ2-5, with TRBD1 matching over 7 bases. Germline CDR1 is LGHNA and CDR2 is YNFKEQ. The CDR3 runs to 15 residues. The trim removed 3 bases at V and 5 bases at J, leaving 9 bases unmatched. CDR3 residues: CASSHSGTVRETQYF. The CDR3 bases are TGTGCCAGCAGCCATTCCGGGACAGTACGGGAGACCCAGTACTTC.

CDR3 sequence (DNA): TGTGCCAGCTCACCGATTCAACAGGTCTCCTACAATGAGCAGTTCTTC. Translation gives CASSPIQQVSYNEQFF. V gene TRBV18 combines with J gene TRBJ2-1; weak D call: TRBD1 (5 bases). The CDR3 runs to 16 residues. V lost 3 bases to trimming and J lost 0 bases, with 12 bases between them. Germline V lookup: CDR1 KGHSH, CDR2 LQKENI.

CDR3: CASSVARGYGYTF. The CDR3 region has the DNA TGTGCCAGCAGTGTCGCCAGAGGATACGGCTACACCTTC. The rearrangement joins TRBV2 to TRBJ1-2; D gene unclear. V was trimmed by 4 bases and J by 8 bases, leaving 14 bases between them. The germline V gene encodes CDR1 SNHLY and CDR2 FYNNEI. This CDR3 has 13 residues.

V and J are TRBV6-1 and TRBJ2-5; D unresolved. V lost 7 bases to trimming and J lost 1 base, with 16 bases between them. CDR1 and CDR2 (germline): MNHNS, SASEGT. This CDR3 is built from 15 residues. CDR3 in DNA: TGTGCCAGCACCCTAGAGGTGCTGGGCCAAGAGACCCAGTACTTC. Its translation: CASTLEVLGQETQYF.

The chain recombines TRBV9 with TRBJ2-3; possible D gene TRBD2, 6 bases. CDR3 size: 15 residues. Germline V CDR1 and CDR2: SGDLS, YYNGEE. V gave up 0 bases and J gave up 5 bases, with 13 bases separating them. CDR3 residues: CASSVGLAQRDTQYF. The CDR3 DNA reads as TGTGCCAGCAGCGTAGGCCTAGCGCAAAGAGATACGCAGTATTTT.

The CDR3 protein is CASSFSAGGNQPQHF. In DNA, the CDR3 is TGTGCCAGCAGTTTTTCTGCAGGGGGGAATCAGCCCCAGCATTTT. The V gene is TRBV28, the J gene TRBJ1-5, with 7 positions matching TRBD1. This CDR3 comprises 15 residues. Trimming removed 3 bases from V and 4 bases from J; junction bases left unmatched: 6. Germline lookup yields CDR1 MDHEN and CDR2 SYDVKM.

The rearrangement links TRBV9 to TRBJ2-4; tentative D call: TRBD2 (5 bases). This CDR3 spans 15 amino acids. CDR1 and CDR2 from the germline V gene are SGDLS and YYNGEE. Trimming removed 0 bases at V and 3 bases at J, with 10 bases between. The chain's CDR3 is CASSVGGDYKNIQYF. CDR3 sequence (DNA): TGTGCCAGCAGCGTAGGAGGAGACTACAAAAACATTCAGTACTTC.

This chain uses TRBV6-1 with TRBJ1-5, with 7 bases aligning to TRBD1. The V and J ends lost 8 bases and 4 bases, in that order; junction bases with no gene match: 5. The CDR3 covers 13 residues. CDR1 is MNHNS and CDR2 is SASEGT in the germline V gene. The CDR3 here is CASVRDRNQPQHF. For the CDR3, the DNA is TGTGCCAGCGTCCGGGACAGAAATCAGCCCCAGCATTTT.

This chain joins TRBV7-3 and TRBJ2-5, with TRBD2 as a possible D gene (6 bases). Between the trimmed V and J ends, which lost 5 bases and 3 bases, there was a span of 16 bases. The CDR3 is 15 amino acids. Looked up from germline, CDR1 is SGHTA and CDR2 is FQGTGA. Written as DNA, the CDR3 is TGTGCCAGCAGCCCCCGTGGAGGGAGAGAAGAGACCCAGTACTTC. Residues: CASSPRGGREETQYF.

The chain has TRBV7-8 and TRBJ1-2; TRBD1 might be the D (6 bases). The germline V and J ends were trimmed by 3 bases and 1 base, with 21 bases remaining between them. Germline CDR1 is SGHVS and CDR2 is FQNEAQ. CDR3 length: 18 residues. The CDR3 DNA reads as TGTGCCAGCAGCTTTTACACAGGGCCTTCACTGCTTAACTATGGCTACACCTTC. It translates to CASSFYTGPSLLNYGYTF.

This clone was picked up one time. The chain links TRBV5-1 to TRBJ1-1; 11 bases are shared with TRBD1. J was trimmed by 4 bases and V by 0 bases; bases with no gene match: 5. CDR3 size: 16 residues. From germline, CDR1 is SGHRS and CDR2 YFSETQ. CDR3 sequence: CASSLAVGTGGTEAFF. For the CDR3, the DNA is TGCGCCAGCAGCTTGGCCGTCGGGACAGGGGGCACTGAAGCTTTCTTT.

This CDR3 reads CASSLSTGTGELFF. Written as DNA, the CDR3 is TGTGCCAGCAGCTTATCGACTGGAACCGGGGAGCTGTTTTTT. This chain links TRBV7-2 with TRBJ2-2; D ambiguous. The CDR3 covers 14 residues. The germline V and J ends were trimmed by 2 bases and 5 bases, with 9 bases remaining between them. Germline values: CDR1 SGHTA, CDR2 FQGNSA.

The chain carries TRBV11-2 and TRBJ2-1; possibly TRBD2 for D (5 bases). V gave up 5 bases and J gave up 0 bases, with 11 bases separating them. The germline gives CDR1 SGHAT, CDR2 FQNNGV. The CDR3 totals 15 residues. The CDR3: CASSHGLVSYNEQFF. As DNA, the CDR3 is TGTGCCAGCAGCCACGGACTGGTCTCCTACAATGAGCAGTTCTTC.

The rearrangement links TRBV19 to TRBJ1-3, with D uncertain. The CDR3 is 13 residues long. Trimming shortened V by 4 bases and J by 1 base, and 5 bases separated the two germline ends. Germline loops: CDR1 LNHDA, CDR2 SQIVND (reference sequence). For the CDR3, the DNA is TGTGCCAGTAGTAGCACGTCTGGAAACACCATATATTTT. Its protein product is CASSSTSGNTIYF. The complete variable domain, with remaining parts taken from reference TRBV19 and TRBJ1-3, reads DGGITQSPKYLFRKEGQNVTLSCEQNLNHDAMYWYRQDPGQGLRLIYYSQIVNDFQKGDIAEGYSVSREKKESFPLTVTSAQKNPTAFYLCASSSTSGNTIYFGEGSWLTVV.

The rearrangement joins TRBV29-1 to TRBJ2-3; TRBD2 might be the D (5 bases). CDR3 length equals 12 residues. Germline lookup yields CDR1 SQVTM and CDR2 ANQGSEA. V gave up 3 bases and J gave up 10 bases, with 14 bases separating them. The CDR3 loop is CSVDGGSKAQYF. DNA for the CDR3: TGCAGCGTTGATGGAGGCTCTAAGGCGCAGTATTTT.

J is TRBJ1-5 and V is TRBV6-5; 7 nucleotides match TRBD1. Germline V CDR1 and CDR2: MNHEY, SVGAGI. The CDR3 runs to 13 residues. Losses at the gene ends were 9 bases for V and 3 bases for J; bases not matched to a gene: 5. The CDR3 DNA is TGTGCCAGTGCCGGGACAGACAATCAGCCCCAGCATTTT. It yields the protein CASAGTDNQPQHF.

The gene calls are TRBV6-6 and TRBJ1-1; 7 bases are shared with TRBD1. The V gene end was trimmed by 8 bases and the J gene end by 0 bases; junction bases not matched to a gene: 9. Germline V gene lookup returns CDR1 MNHNY and CDR2 SVGAGI (reference sequence). The CDR3 loop spans 15 amino acids. As DNA, the CDR3 is TGTGCCAGCCGTAAGACAGGGAACATGAACACTGAAGCTTTCTTT. It yields the protein CASRKTGNMNTEAFF.